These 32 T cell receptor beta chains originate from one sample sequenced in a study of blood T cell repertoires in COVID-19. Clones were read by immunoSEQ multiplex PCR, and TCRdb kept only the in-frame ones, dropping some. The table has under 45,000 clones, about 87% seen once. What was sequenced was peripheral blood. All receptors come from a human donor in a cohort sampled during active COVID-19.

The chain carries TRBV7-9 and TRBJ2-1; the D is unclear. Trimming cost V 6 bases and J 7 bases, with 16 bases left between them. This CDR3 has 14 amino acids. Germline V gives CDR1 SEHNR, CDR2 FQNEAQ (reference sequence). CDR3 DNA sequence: TGTGCCAGCAGGTGGAGCCAAGGATCGAATGAGCAGTTCTTC. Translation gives CASRWSQGSNEQFF.

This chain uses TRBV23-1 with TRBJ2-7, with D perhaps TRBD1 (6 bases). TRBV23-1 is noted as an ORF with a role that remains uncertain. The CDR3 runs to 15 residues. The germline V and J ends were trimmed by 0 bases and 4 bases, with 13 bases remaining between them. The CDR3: CASSQSVRGPYEQYF. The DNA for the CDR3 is TGCGCCAGCAGTCAATCTGTCAGGGGACCTTACGAGCAGTACTTC.

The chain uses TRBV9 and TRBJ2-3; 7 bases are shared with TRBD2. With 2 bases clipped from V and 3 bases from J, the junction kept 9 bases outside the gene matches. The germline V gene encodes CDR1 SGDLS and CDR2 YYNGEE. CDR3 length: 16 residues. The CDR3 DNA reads TGTGCCAGCAGCGTTAAGGCGGGAGAAGCGACAGATACGCAGTATTTT. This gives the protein CASSVKAGEATDTQYF. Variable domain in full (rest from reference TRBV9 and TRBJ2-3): DSGVTQTPKHLITATGQRVTLRCSPRSGDLSVYWYQQSLDQGLQFLIQYYNGEERAKGNILERFSAQQFPDLHSELNLSSLELGDSALYFCASSVKAGEATDTQYFGPGTRLTVL.

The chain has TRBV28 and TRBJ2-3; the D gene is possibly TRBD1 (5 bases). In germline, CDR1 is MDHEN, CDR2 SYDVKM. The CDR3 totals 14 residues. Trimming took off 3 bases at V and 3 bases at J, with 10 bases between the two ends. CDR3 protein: CASSFNRMTDTQYF. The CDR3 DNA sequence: TGTGCCAGCAGTTTTAACAGGATGACAGATACGCAGTATTTT.

The CDR3 bases are TGTGCCAGTAGCCCCGGGACAGCCTATGGCTACACCTTC. It codes for CASSPGTAYGYTF. The chain links TRBV19 to TRBJ1-2, with 7 bases identical to TRBD1. The junction had 5 bases not matched to a gene; V was cut back by 6 bases and J by 4 bases. Germline V gene sequence: CDR1 LNHDA, CDR2 SQIVND (reference sequence). The CDR3 is made up of 13 amino acids.

This chain's CDR3 is CASSTGNQETQYF. The DNA of the CDR3 is TGTGCCAGCAGCACGGGGAACCAAGAGACCCAGTACTTC. The genes are TRBV11-3 and TRBJ2-5; TRBD2 might be the D (5 bases). Germline CDR1 is SGHNT and CDR2 is YENEEA. The germline V and J ends were trimmed by 5 bases and 0 bases, with 7 bases remaining between them. The CDR3 is 13 amino acids.

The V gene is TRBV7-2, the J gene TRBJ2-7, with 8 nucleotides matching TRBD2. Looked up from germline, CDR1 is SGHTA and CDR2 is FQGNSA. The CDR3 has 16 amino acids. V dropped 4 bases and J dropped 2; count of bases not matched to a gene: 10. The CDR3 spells CASSSRASGPAYEQYF. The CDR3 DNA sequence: TGTGCCAGCAGCTCAAGGGCTAGCGGGCCGGCCTACGAGCAGTACTTC.

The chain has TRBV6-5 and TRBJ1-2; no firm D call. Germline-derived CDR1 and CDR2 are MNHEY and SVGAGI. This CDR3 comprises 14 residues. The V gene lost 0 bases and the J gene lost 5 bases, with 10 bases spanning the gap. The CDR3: CASSYSNQAYGYTF. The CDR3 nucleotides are TGTGCCAGCAGTTACTCGAACCAGGCGTATGGCTACACCTTC.

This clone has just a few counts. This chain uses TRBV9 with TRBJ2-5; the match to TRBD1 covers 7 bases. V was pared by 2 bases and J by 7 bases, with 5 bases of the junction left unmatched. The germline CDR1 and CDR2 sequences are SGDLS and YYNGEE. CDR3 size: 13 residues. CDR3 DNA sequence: TGTGCCAGCAGCGTGGGGACAGAGGGGACCCAGTACTTC. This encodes CASSVGTEGTQYF.

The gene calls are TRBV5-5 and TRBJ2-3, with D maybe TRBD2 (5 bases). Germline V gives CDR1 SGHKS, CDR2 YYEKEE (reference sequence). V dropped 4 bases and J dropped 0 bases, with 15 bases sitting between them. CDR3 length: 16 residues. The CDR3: CASSPDGISSTDTQYF. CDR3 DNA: TGTGCCAGCAGCCCGGACGGGATTTCTAGCACAGATACGCAGTATTTT.

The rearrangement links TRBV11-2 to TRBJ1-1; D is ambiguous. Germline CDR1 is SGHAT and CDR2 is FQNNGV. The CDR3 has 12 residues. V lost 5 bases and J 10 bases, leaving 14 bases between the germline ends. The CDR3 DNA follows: TGTGCCAGCAGCCACTCAGCCGGCGGAGCTTTCTTT. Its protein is CASSHSAGGAFF.

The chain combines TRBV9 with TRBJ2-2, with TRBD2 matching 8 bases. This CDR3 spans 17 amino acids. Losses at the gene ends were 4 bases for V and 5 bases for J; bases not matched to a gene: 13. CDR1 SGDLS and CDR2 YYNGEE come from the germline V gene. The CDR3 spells CASSPRVAGYQTGELFF. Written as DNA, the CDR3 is TGTGCCAGCAGCCCCCGGGTAGCGGGGTATCAAACCGGGGAGCTGTTTTTT.

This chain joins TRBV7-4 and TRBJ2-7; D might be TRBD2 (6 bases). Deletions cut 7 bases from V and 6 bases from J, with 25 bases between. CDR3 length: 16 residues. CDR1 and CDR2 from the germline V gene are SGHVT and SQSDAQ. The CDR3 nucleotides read TGTGCCAGCAACCCCCCGTTGAGGAGGGCGAGCGGCGAGCAGTACTTC. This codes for CASNPPLRRASGEQYF.

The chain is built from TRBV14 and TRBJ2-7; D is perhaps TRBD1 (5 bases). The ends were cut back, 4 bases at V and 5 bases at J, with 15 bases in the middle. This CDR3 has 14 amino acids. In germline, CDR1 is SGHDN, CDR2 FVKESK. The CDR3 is CASSLLGVRHEQYF. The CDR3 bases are TGTGCCAGCAGCCTGCTAGGGGTTAGGCACGAGCAGTACTTC.

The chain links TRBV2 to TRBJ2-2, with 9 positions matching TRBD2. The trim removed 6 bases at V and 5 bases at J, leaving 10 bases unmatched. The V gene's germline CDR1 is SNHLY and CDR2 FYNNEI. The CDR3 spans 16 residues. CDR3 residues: CASRDPAGGRTGELFF. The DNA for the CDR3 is TGTGCCAGCAGGGATCCAGCGGGAGGAAGGACCGGGGAGCTGTTTTTT.

The CDR3 loop is CASSQIEDKDYEQYF. DNA of the CDR3: TGCGCCAGCAGCCAAATAGAAGACAAGGACTACGAGCAGTACTTC. The chain has TRBV4-1 and TRBJ2-7; D not certain. In germline, CDR1 is MGHRA, CDR2 YSYEKL. The CDR3 length is 15 residues. Trimming left V 2 bases short and J 3 bases short, with 14 bases between.

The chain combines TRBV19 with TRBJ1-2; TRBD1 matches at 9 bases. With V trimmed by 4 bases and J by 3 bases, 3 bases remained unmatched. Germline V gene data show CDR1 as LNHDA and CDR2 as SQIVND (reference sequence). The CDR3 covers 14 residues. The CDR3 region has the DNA TGTGCCAGTAGTACGGGACAGGGACACTATGGCTACACCTTC. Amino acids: CASSTGQGHYGYTF.

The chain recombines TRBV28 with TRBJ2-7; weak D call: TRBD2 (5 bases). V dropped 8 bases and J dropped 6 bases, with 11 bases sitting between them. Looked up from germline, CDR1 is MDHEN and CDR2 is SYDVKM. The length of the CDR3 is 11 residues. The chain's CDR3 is CASQRGSEQYF. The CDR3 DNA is TGTGCCAGCCAACGGGGATCCGAGCAGTACTTC. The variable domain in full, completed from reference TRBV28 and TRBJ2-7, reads DVKVTQSSRYLVKRTGEKVFLECVQDMDHENMFWYRQDPGLGLRLIYFSYDVKMKEKGDIPEGYSVSREKKERFSLILESASTNQTSMYLCASQRGSEQYFGPGTRLTVT.

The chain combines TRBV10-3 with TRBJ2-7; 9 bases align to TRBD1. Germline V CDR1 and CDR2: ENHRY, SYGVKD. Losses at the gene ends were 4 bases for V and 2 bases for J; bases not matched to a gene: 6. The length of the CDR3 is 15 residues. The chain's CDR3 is CAISAWDRATYEQYF. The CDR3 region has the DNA TGTGCCATCAGTGCATGGGACAGGGCAACCTACGAGCAGTACTTC.

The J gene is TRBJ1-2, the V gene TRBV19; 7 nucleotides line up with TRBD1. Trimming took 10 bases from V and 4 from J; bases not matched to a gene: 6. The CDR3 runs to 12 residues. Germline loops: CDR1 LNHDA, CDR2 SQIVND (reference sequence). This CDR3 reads CATGTVIYGYTF. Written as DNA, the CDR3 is TGTGCCACCGGGACAGTCATCTATGGCTACACCTTC.

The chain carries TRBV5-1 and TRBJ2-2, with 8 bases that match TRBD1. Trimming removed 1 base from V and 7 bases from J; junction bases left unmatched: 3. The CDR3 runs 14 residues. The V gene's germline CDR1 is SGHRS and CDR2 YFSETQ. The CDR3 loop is CASSLTGGNGELFF. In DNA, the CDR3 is TGCGCCAGCAGCTTGACAGGGGGGAACGGGGAGCTGTTTTTT.

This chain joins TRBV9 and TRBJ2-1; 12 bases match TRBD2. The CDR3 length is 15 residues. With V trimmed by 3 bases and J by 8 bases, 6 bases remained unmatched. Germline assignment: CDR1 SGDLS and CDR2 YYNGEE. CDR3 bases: TGTGCCAGCAGCGCCCTAGCGGGAGGGCCCCATGAGCAGTTCTTC. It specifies CASSALAGGPHEQFF.

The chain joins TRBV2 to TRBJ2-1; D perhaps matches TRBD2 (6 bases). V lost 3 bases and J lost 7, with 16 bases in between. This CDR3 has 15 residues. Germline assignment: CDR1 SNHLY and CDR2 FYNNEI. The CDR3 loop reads CASSDGTAGLNEQFF. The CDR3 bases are TGTGCCAGCAGTGACGGGACTGCGGGGTTGAATGAGCAGTTCTTC.

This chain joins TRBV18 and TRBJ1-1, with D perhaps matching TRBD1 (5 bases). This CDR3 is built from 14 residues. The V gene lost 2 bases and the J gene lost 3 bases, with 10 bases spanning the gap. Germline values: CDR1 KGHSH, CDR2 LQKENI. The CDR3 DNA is TGTGCCAGCTCACCATCTGGGGCGGACACTGAAGCTTTCTTT. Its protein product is CASSPSGADTEAFF. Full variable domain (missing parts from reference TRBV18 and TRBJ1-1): NAGVMQNPRHLVRRRGQEARLRCSPMKGHSHVYWYRQLPEEGLKFMVYLQKENIIDESGMPKERFSAEFPKEGPSILRIQQVVRGDSAAYFCASSPSGADTEAFFGQGTRLTVV.

CDR3 DNA sequence: TGTGCCAGCAGCCGAGGAGGGATTTTTTACGAGCAGTACTTC. As protein: CASSRGGIFYEQYF. The chain recombines TRBV14 with TRBJ2-7; weak D call: TRBD2 (6 bases). The length of the CDR3 is 14 residues. The V gene's germline CDR1 is SGHDN and CDR2 FVKESK. Between the trimmed V and J ends, which lost 4 bases and 4 bases, there was a span of 14 bases.

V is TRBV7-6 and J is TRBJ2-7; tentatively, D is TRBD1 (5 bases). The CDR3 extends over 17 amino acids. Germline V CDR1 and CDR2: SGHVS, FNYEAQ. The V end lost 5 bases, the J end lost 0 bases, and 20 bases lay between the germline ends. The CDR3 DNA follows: TGTGCCAGCAGCCTTAAGCCTCAGGGTATCTACTCCTACGAGCAGTACTTC. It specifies CASSLKPQGIYSYEQYF.

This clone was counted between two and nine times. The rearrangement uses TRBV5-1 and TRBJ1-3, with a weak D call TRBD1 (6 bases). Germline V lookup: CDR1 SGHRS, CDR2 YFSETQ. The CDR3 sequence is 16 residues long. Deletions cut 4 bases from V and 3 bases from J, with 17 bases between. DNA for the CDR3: TGCGCCAGCAGCCCAGGGGTAGGGCTCGATGGAAACACCATATATTTT. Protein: CASSPGVGLDGNTIYF.

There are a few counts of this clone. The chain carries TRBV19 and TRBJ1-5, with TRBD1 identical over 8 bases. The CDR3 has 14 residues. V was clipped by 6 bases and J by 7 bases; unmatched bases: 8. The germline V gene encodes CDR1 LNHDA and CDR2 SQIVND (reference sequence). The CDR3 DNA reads TGTGCCAGTAGCGTCTCGACAGGGGACCAGCCCCAGCATTTT. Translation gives CASSVSTGDQPQHF.

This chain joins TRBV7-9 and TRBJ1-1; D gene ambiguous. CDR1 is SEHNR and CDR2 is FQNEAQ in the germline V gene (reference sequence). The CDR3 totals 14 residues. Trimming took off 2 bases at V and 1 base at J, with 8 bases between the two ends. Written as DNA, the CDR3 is TGTGCCAGCAGCTTAATTAGCCAGAACACTGAAGCTTTCTTT. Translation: CASSLISQNTEAFF.

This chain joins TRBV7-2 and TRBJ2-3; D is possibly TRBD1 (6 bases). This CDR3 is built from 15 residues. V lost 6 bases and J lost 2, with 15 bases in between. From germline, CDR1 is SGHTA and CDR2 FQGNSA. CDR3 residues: CASRYRGGNTDTQYF. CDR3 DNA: TGTGCCAGCAGGTATCGAGGGGGAAACACAGATACGCAGTATTTT.

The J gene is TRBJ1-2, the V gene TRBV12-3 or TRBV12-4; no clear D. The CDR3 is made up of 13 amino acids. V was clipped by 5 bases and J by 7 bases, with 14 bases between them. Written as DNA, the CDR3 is TGTGCCAGCAGTCAGGTGCTCTGGGCTGGCTACACCTTC. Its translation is CASSQVLWAGYTF.

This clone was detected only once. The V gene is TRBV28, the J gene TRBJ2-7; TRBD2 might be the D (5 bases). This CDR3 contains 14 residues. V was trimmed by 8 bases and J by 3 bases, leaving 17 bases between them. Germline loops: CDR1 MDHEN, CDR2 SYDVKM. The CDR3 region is CASGLGASYYEQYF. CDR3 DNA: TGTGCCAGCGGCCTGGGAGCCTCTTACTACGAGCAGTACTTC. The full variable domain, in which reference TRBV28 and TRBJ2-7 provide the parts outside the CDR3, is DVKVTQSSRYLVKRTGEKVFLECVQDMDHENMFWYRQDPGLGLRLIYFSYDVKMKEKGDIPEGYSVSREKKERFSLILESASTNQTSMYLCASGLGASYYEQYFGPGTRLTVT.